This TCR beta chain derives from a study of post-analysis software for immune sequencing data. Study observations and caveats: Among four to six TRBV segments more frequent in patients than controls were TRBV5-6, TRBV5-1 and TRBV20-1.

This clonotype was seen a single time. Its specificity is unknown. CDR1 SGHRS and CDR2 YFSETQ come from the germline V gene. V was pared by 2 bases and J by 1 base, with 3 bases of the junction left unmatched. This CDR3 has 15 amino acids. The library was made from cDNA and included unique molecular identifiers. MiXCR, applied by TCRdb to the PCR reads, yields one record per CDR3 protein. The sample contains 600,000 to 750,000 distinct CDR3 sequences, more than 50% of which appear only once. V gene TRBV5-1 combines with J gene TRBJ2-3; the match to TRBD2 covers 8 bases. Sequenced: blood. The origin of this receptor is a girl aged 2-10 years with multiple sclerosis. CDR3: CASSFEAGGTDTQYF. CDR3 nucleotide sequence: TGCGCCAGCAGCTTTGAAGCGGGGGGCACAGATACGCAGTATTTT.